This T cell receptor (beta chain) was obtained from a study of blood T cell repertoires in COVID-19. The CDR3 loop spans 13 amino acids. Germline lookup yields CDR1 SGHAT and CDR2 FQNNGV. V was clipped by 5 bases and J by 3 bases, with 10 bases between them. Libraries were prepared by immunoSEQ multiplex PCR; TCRdb keeps only in-frame clonotypes and omits some of them. This table holds about 170,000 clones, about 87% found once. This clonotype originated in a man in his sixties with COVID-19, enrolled during active disease. V and J are TRBV11-2 and TRBJ1-1; D not certain. What was sequenced was peripheral blood. CDR3 region: CASSPREDTEAFF. CDR3 coding DNA: TGTGCCAGCAGCCCCCGGGAGGACACTGAAGCTTTCTTT.